Listed here are 12 T cell receptor beta chains from one sample, sequenced in a study of shared clonotypes between healthy human individuals. Measured with immunoSEQ multiplex PCR; TCRdb has only the in-frame clones, and not every one. The data contain about 710,000 clones, 55% to 85% of them singletons. The sample consisted of memory CD4+ T cells sorted from blood. Subset in this sample: CD45RA-negative fraction. The receptors were gathered from a woman aged 30 to 39 in good health.

The V and J genes are TRBV19 and TRBJ2-1; TRBD2 matches at 7 bases. This CDR3 is built from 14 residues. The germline CDR1 and CDR2 sequences are LNHDA and SQIVND (reference sequence). The V and J ends lost 4 bases and 0 bases, in that order; junction bases with no gene match: 0. CDR3 amino acids: CASSSGSSYNEQFF. DNA for the CDR3: TGTGCCAGTAGTAGCGGGAGCTCCTACAATGAGCAGTTCTTC.

The chain carries TRBV7-6 and TRBJ2-1; D ambiguous. CDR3 length: 11 residues. Trimming stripped 5 bases from V and 5 bases from J, with 4 bases between. Germline V CDR1 and CDR2: SGHVS, FNYEAQ. The DNA of the CDR3 is TGTGCCAGCAGCCAGCACAATGAGCAGTTCTTC. It specifies CASSQHNEQFF.

V gene TRBV9 combines with J gene TRBJ2-1; 15 bases match TRBD2. This CDR3 spans 18 amino acids. V dropped 3 bases and J dropped 9; count of bases not matched to a gene: 13. From germline, CDR1 is SGDLS and CDR2 YYNGEE. CDR3 in amino acids: CASSAESRWGLAGGEQFF. DNA of the CDR3: TGTGCCAGCAGCGCCGAAAGTAGGTGGGGACTAGCGGGAGGTGAGCAGTTCTTC.

This clone appeared a single time. The chain recombines TRBV6-1 with TRBJ1-2; D might be TRBD1 (6 bases). Germline lookup yields CDR1 MNHNS and CDR2 SASEGT. Trimming took off 7 bases at V and 7 bases at J, with 19 bases between the two ends. The CDR3 totals 14 residues. The CDR3 here is CASTKEGRGGGYTF. In DNA, the CDR3 is TGTGCCAGCACCAAAGAGGGCAGGGGCGGTGGCTACACCTTC.

The V gene is TRBV11-2, the J gene TRBJ2-6; 8 bases fit TRBD1. CDR1 SGHAT and CDR2 FQNNGV come from the germline V gene. This CDR3 is built from 14 residues. V trimming: 7 bases; J trimming: 3 bases; junction bases outside the gene matches: 2. The CDR3 DNA reads as TGTGCCAGCATCGGACAGGGTGGGGCCAACGTCCTGACTTTC. Its protein product is CASIGQGGANVLTF. The full variable domain, completed using reference TRBV11-2 and TRBJ2-6, is EAGVAQSPRYKIIEKRQSVAFWCNPISGHATLYWYQQILGQGPKLLIQFQNNGVVDDSQLPKDRFSAERLKGVDSTLKIQPAKLEDSAVYLCASIGQGGANVLTFGAGSRLTVL.

This chain uses TRBV4-2 with TRBJ2-1, with D unresolved. Germline lookup yields CDR1 LGHNA and CDR2 YNFKEQ. The CDR3 extends over 17 amino acids. Trimming took off 1 base at V and 2 bases at J, with 15 bases between the two ends. The DNA for the CDR3 is TGTGCCAGCAGCCAAGGTACCCTCGTGGCGGCCTACAATGAGCAGTTCTTC. It specifies CASSQGTLVAAYNEQFF.

This clone turned up a few times. V usage is TRBV19 and J usage is TRBJ2-2; D is undetermined. Per germline, CDR1 LNHDA and CDR2 SQIVND (reference sequence). The CDR3 has 16 amino acids. Trimming removed 3 bases from V and 5 bases from J, with 16 bases in between. The CDR3 spells CASSIYASLATGELFF. CDR3 DNA: TGTGCCAGTAGTATCTATGCCTCCCTGGCGACCGGGGAGCTGTTTTTT. The variable domain in full, with the rest retrieved from reference TRBV19 and TRBJ2-2, is DGGITQSPKYLFRKEGQNVTLSCEQNLNHDAMYWYRQDPGQGLRLIYYSQIVNDFQKGDIAEGYSVSREKKESFPLTVTSAQKNPTAFYLCASSIYASLATGELFFGEGSRLTVL.

The chain combines TRBV28 with TRBJ1-4; 9 nucleotides agree with TRBD1. CDR3 length equals 14 residues. Germline V gene lookup returns CDR1 MDHEN and CDR2 SYDVKM. V lost 6 bases and J lost 7; bases outside the gene matches: 6. The DNA of the CDR3 is TGTGCCAGCAGGGCGACAGGGGGTGCTGAAAAACTGTTTTTT. Amino acid sequence: CASRATGGAEKLFF.

The V call is TRBV10-1, the J call TRBJ2-7; 7 bases agree with TRBD1. CDR3 length: 14 residues. In germline, CDR1 is WNHNN, CDR2 SYGVQD (reference sequence). After removal of 0 bases from V and 8 bases from J, the junction contained 7 bases not matched to a gene. Written as DNA, the CDR3 is TGCGCCAGCAGTGAGTCGCTGGAGACAGGGAAGCAGTACTTC. Its protein product is CASSESLETGKQYF.

V is TRBV25-1 and J is TRBJ2-2, with D perhaps TRBD2 (5 bases). CDR1 is MGHDK, CDR2 SYGVNS, per germline. CDR3 length: 15 residues. V shed 1 base and J shed 3 bases, with 9 bases lying between them. The CDR3, as DNA: TGTGCCAGCAGTGAATTCAGCGGAGACACCGGGGAGCTGTTTTTT. Protein sequence: CASSEFSGDTGELFF. The full variable domain, completed using reference TRBV25-1 and TRBJ2-2, is EADIYQTPRYLVIGTGKKITLECSQTMGHDKMYWYQQDPGMELHLIHYSYGVNSTEKGDLSSESTVSRIRTEHFPLTLESARPSHTSQYLCASSEFSGDTGELFFGEGSRLTVL.

A word on this clone: Other DNA sequences from this sample encode an identical CDR3 as well. The rearrangement uses TRBV15 and TRBJ1-4, with D unclear. CDR3 length: 14 residues. Trimming stripped 1 base from V and 3 bases from J, with 6 bases between. Germline CDR1 and CDR2: LNHNV and YYDKDF (reference sequence). DNA of the CDR3: TGTGCCACCAGCAGAGCCGGGGCTAATGAAAAACTGTTTTTT. It is translated as CATSRAGANEKLFF. The whole variable domain, remainder taken from reference TRBV15 and TRBJ1-4, is DAMVIQNPRYQVTQFGKPVTLSCSQTLNHNVMYWYQQKSSQAPKLLFHYYDKDFNNEADTPDNFQSRRPNTSFCFLDIRSPGLGDTAMYLCATSRAGANEKLFFGSGTQLSVL.

The gene calls are TRBV19 and TRBJ2-1; 10 bases are a match to TRBD2. V trimming: 5 bases; J trimming: 3 bases; junction bases outside the gene matches: 7. This CDR3 has 16 residues. Germline-derived CDR1 and CDR2 are LNHDA and SQIVND (reference sequence). CDR3 sequence (DNA): TGTGCCAGTAGTGGCCGCCGGACTAGCGGCTACAATGAGCAGTTCTTC. Translation gives CASSGRRTSGYNEQFF.